The 18 T cell receptor beta chains below come from one sample, sequenced in a study of blood T cell repertoires in COVID-19. TCRdb's table, derived via immunoSEQ multiplex PCR, lists solely in-frame clones and lacks some. The sample contains 150,000 or so clones, roughly 88% of which appear only once. The specimen sequenced was peripheral blood. These receptors were taken from a woman aged 45-65 years with acute or convalescent COVID-19.

V usage is TRBV9 and J usage is TRBJ1-2, with 8 bases identical to TRBD1. CDR3 length: 13 residues. The trim removed 1 base at V and 6 bases at J, leaving 2 bases unmatched. Germline CDR1 and CDR2: SGDLS and YYNGEE. This chain's CDR3 is CASSVNRGNGYTF. The CDR3 nucleotides are TGTGCCAGCAGCGTAAACAGGGGGAATGGCTACACCTTC.

The chain is built from TRBV25-1 and TRBJ2-1, with D perhaps matching TRBD2 (5 bases). CDR3 length equals 15 residues. Per germline, CDR1 MGHDK and CDR2 SYGVNS. V shed 0 bases and J shed 10 bases, with 16 bases lying between them. CDR3 sequence: CASSEYGMAIEEQFF. CDR3 sequence (DNA): TGTGCCAGCAGTGAATACGGGATGGCGATCGAAGAGCAGTTCTTC.

The chain combines TRBV25-1 with TRBJ2-7, with D possibly TRBD1 on 6 matching bases. Germline CDR1 and CDR2: MGHDK and SYGVNS. V was trimmed by 1 base and J by 6 bases, leaving 19 bases between them. The CDR3 totals 16 residues. CDR3 sequence: CASSEFAYRETAEQYF. CDR3 DNA: TGTGCCAGCAGTGAATTCGCATACAGGGAAACGGCCGAGCAGTACTTC.

The chain employs TRBV12-5 and TRBJ1-4; 7 positions match TRBD1. Germline values: CDR1 LGHNT, CDR2 FRNRAP. CDR3 length equals 16 residues. V lost 3 bases, J lost 6 bases, and 10 bases stayed unmatched. The CDR3 DNA sequence: TGTGCTAGTGGTTTTCAGGCCGGGACAGACGATGAAAAACTGTTTTTT. Translation gives CASGFQAGTDDEKLFF.

To note about this clone: This sample includes further DNA sequences coding for the same CDR3. The genes are TRBV6-2 or TRBV6-3 and TRBJ2-3, with TRBD2 identical over 12 bases. The V gene end was trimmed by 6 bases and the J gene end by 0 bases; junction bases not matched to a gene: 4. Germline CDR1 is MNHEY and CDR2 is SVGEGT. The CDR3 consists of 16 residues. DNA of the CDR3: TGTGCCAGCAGCCGACTAGCGGGGGATAGCACAGATACGCAGTATTTT. Its protein is CASSRLAGDSTDTQYF.

This clone appeared a single time. The rearrangement joins TRBV10-3 to TRBJ1-6; 8 bases fit TRBD1. Germline assignment: CDR1 ENHRY and CDR2 SYGVKD. The V gene end was trimmed by 2 bases and the J gene end by 8 bases; junction bases not matched to a gene: 5. CDR3 length: 15 residues. CDR3 coding DNA: TGTGCCATCAGTGAGGGGCAGGGGGCTTATTCACCCCTCCACTTT. Translated, it gives CAISEGQGAYSPLHF.

This chain joins TRBV5-1 and TRBJ2-7; D may be TRBD2 (6 bases). With 5 bases removed from V and 7 bases from J, the gap between germline ends came to 25 bases. CDR1 and CDR2 from the germline V gene are SGHRS and YFSETQ. The CDR3 consists of 16 residues. CDR3 sequence reads: CASSLYPGGKGNEQYF. CDR3 in DNA: TGCGCCAGCAGTCTGTATCCCGGGGGAAAGGGTAATGAGCAGTACTTC.

V and J are TRBV5-4 and TRBJ1-2; TRBD1 matches 9 bases. CDR1 SGHNT and CDR2 YYREEE come from the germline V gene (reference sequence). Germline trimming cut 4 bases from V and 5 bases from J; bases unmatched to any gene: 12. The CDR3 loop spans 16 amino acids. CDR3 sequence reads: CASSQSPGQGNYGYTF. The CDR3 DNA reads TGTGCCAGCAGCCAGTCACCGGGACAGGGAAATTATGGCTACACCTTC.

V and J are TRBV19 and TRBJ1-2; possibly TRBD1 for D (5 bases). The CDR3 sequence is 15 residues long. CDR1 and CDR2 from the germline V gene are LNHDA and SQIVND (reference sequence). V was shortened by 5 bases and J by 0 bases, with 13 bases between the two germline ends. DNA of the CDR3: TGTGCCAGTAGTCCACCAGGGAACTCTAACTATGGCTACACCTTC. Translating gives CASSPPGNSNYGYTF.

This clone has more than one count but fewer than ten. The J gene is TRBJ1-6, the V gene TRBV2; 7 bases fit TRBD1. CDR1 is SNHLY and CDR2 is FYNNEI in the germline V gene. J was trimmed by 3 bases and V by 7 bases; bases with no gene match: 6. This CDR3 has 15 residues. The CDR3 spells CASKRQGLYNSPLHF. CDR3 nucleotides: TGTGCCAGCAAAAGACAGGGACTCTATAATTCACCCCTCCACTTT.

The count of this clone is one. The rearrangement joins TRBV7-2 to TRBJ2-7; 7 nucleotides match TRBD2. Germline CDR1 SGHTA, CDR2 FQGNSA. CDR3 length equals 15 residues. The V gene end was trimmed by 6 bases and the J gene end by 4 bases; junction bases not matched to a gene: 12. The CDR3 here is CASSLNAGRGYEQYF. Written as DNA, the CDR3 is TGTGCCAGCAGTTTAAATGCAGGGAGGGGATACGAGCAGTACTTC.

There are a few counts of this clone. The chain links TRBV19 to TRBJ1-1; TRBD1 might be the D (5 bases). Trimming took off 4 bases at V and 6 bases at J, with 15 bases between the two ends. Germline lookup yields CDR1 LNHDA and CDR2 SQIVND (reference sequence). CDR3 length: 14 amino acids. The CDR3 spells CASSRGWQGAEAFF. The CDR3 DNA follows: TGTGCCAGTAGTAGGGGATGGCAGGGCGCTGAAGCTTTCTTT. Full variable domain (remainder filled in from reference TRBV19 and TRBJ1-1): DGGITQSPKYLFRKEGQNVTLSCEQNLNHDAMYWYRQDPGQGLRLIYYSQIVNDFQKGDIAEGYSVSREKKESFPLTVTSAQKNPTAFYLCASSRGWQGAEAFFGQGTRLTVV.

The chain is built from TRBV4-3 and TRBJ2-4; 8 bases agree with TRBD2. This CDR3 contains 16 residues. Germline CDR1 and CDR2: LGHNA and YSLEER. V lost 8 bases to trimming and J lost 1 base; unmatched junction nucleotides: 10. This CDR3 reads CASLGGERWAKNIQYF. The CDR3 region has the DNA TGCGCCAGCCTCGGGGGGGAGCGGTGGGCCAAAAACATTCAGTACTTC.

The rearrangement joins TRBV6-5 to TRBJ1-2; 8 nucleotides agree with TRBD1. Trimming cost V 2 bases and J 4 bases; bases outside gene matches: 6. The germline V gene has CDR1 MNHEY and CDR2 SVGAGI. The CDR3 runs 15 residues. The CDR3 sequence is CASSYQNRGIYGYTF. CDR3 nucleotide sequence: TGTGCCAGCAGTTACCAGAACAGGGGGATCTATGGCTACACCTTC.

The CDR3 nucleotides are TGCGCCAGCAGCCAAGAGCCCTTAGCGGGGGTACAAGAGACCCAGTACTTC. Amino acid sequence: CASSQEPLAGVQETQYF. The gene calls are TRBV4-1 and TRBJ2-5, with 9 bases that match TRBD2. Trimming at V came to 0 bases and at J to 2 bases, leaving 7 bases not matched to a gene. There are 17 residues in the CDR3. Germline loops: CDR1 MGHRA, CDR2 YSYEKL.

The J gene is TRBJ2-2, the V gene TRBV4-1, with TRBD2 matching 7 bases. The CDR3 spans 15 residues. Unmatched junction bases numbered 2, after V lost 4 bases and J lost 0 bases. Germline lookup yields CDR1 MGHRA and CDR2 YSYEKL. The CDR3 DNA follows: TGCGCCAGCAGCCTCGGGGGGACGAACACCGGGGAGCTGTTTTTT. Amino acids: CASSLGGTNTGELFF.

This clone was counted ten times or more. Other DNA sequences of this sample code for an identical CDR3. The chain combines TRBV2 with TRBJ1-2; D is uncertain. CDR1 is SNHLY, CDR2 FYNNEI, per germline. The V end was cut by 6 bases, the J end by 0 bases, with 5 bases between. The CDR3 has 12 amino acids. CDR3 sequence reads: CASRQTNYGYTF. DNA of the CDR3: TGTGCCAGCAGACAGACTAACTATGGCTACACCTTC.

V is TRBV15 and J is TRBJ2-2, with D uncertain. Per germline, CDR1 LNHNV and CDR2 YYDKDF (reference sequence). The V end lost 4 bases, the J end lost 1 base, and 22 bases lay between the germline ends. The CDR3 has 19 amino acids. The CDR3 loop reads CATSIPKYEPDKNTGELFF. The CDR3 coding sequence is TGTGCCACCAGCATTCCCAAATACGAACCCGACAAGAACACCGGGGAGCTGTTTTTT.